This TCR beta chain was observed in a study of T cell repertoires in aging, cancer and after chemotherapy. A mixed TRB-A/B primer pool amplified rearranged TRB by multiplex touch-down PCR. MiXCR, run by TCRdb on the multiplex PCR reads, gives a single entry per CDR3 protein. The sample holds 2,500 to 3,000 distinct CDR3 sequences; 40% to 50% are singletons and the top ten take less than 55%. Germline lookup yields CDR1 MNHEY and CDR2 SMNVEV (reference sequence). The V end lost 5 bases, the J end lost 1 base, and 18 bases lay between the germline ends. The CDR3 has 16 amino acids. The template was genomic DNA from peripheral blood, not RNA.

The V call is TRBV27, the J call TRBJ2-7; TRBD2 might be the D (5 bases). The clonotype comes from a human donor with a blood cancer. Sequenced input: blood. CDR3 sequence: CASSLSLATSSYEQYF. In DNA form, the CDR3 reads TGTGCCAGCAGTCTCTCTCTAGCTACGAGTTCCTACGAGCAGTACTTC.